This T cell receptor beta chain was observed in a study of cytomegalovirus exposure and HLA in healthy donors (dated by TCRdb to about 2017). General notes on the study: An earlier analysis of approximately 550 of the donors reported approximately 300 Gb of sequence data and around 110 million unique TCR beta sequences from 150 million to 200 million T cells. A later analysis re-examined previously published TCR beta repertoires from more than 600 donors and added high-resolution HLA genotyping to investigate patterns of TCR occurrence. The study combined high-throughput TCR immunosequencing, statistical association of individual TCRs with disease status, and machine learning to predict cytomegalovirus infection status. The study profiled the T cell repertoires of around 700 subjects by immunosequencing and related them to cytomegalovirus serostatus. About 5 DR-DQ haplotypes were handled as single units for association and clustering, since linkage in the cohort was strong. In addition to the first cohort of 666 subjects, a separate validation cohort of about 120 different subjects was used. The study was designed to test whether signatures of past pathogen exposure could be identified by cataloging public T cell receptors. In a later genetic analysis, genome-wide SNP genotypes for about 65% of the roughly 700 donors were used, and that subset was treated as a discovery cohort. Alongside the repertoire data, information on donor age, sex, ethnicity and CMV serostatus was compiled. The later analysis used no new phenotypic data to find candidate immune exposures, relying instead on TCR beta sequences and their occurrence across donors. Across about 380 genotyped donors of the cohort, an average of about 240,000 unique TCR beta nucleotide sequences per donor were sequenced, and 15% to 20% of those sequences were non-productive. Of the approximately 400 genotyped donors, around 81% fell in the genetic ancestry cluster associated with self-reported Caucasian donors. Approximately 330 gigabases of sequencing data and roughly 81 million unique TCR sequences made up an early release that covered approximately 620 HLA-typed donors. In an earlier analysis of about 590 of the donors, high-throughput TCR beta sequencing was used to judge whether each TCR beta V gene segment behaved as functional or pseudogenic. Every discovery cohort repertoire had been produced on one sequencing platform. The number of typed donors differed by locus: roughly 620-640 for A, B, C, DRB1 and DQB1; approximately 540 for DQA1; some 610 for DPA1; and roughly 490 for DPB1. HLA typing included class I and class II loci at four-digit resolution. Broad study findings and their caveats: In an earlier analysis of approximately 590 of the donors, most TCR beta V segments were observed in productive rearrangements about 90% or about 30% of the time, broadly matching IMGT annotations. HLA typing was unavailable for some donors at each locus, so association tests used only the typed subset. In a later analysis, the rate of TCR association differed among HLA loci, with DRB1 alleles having the most associated TCRs and HLA-C alleles having the fewest. A total of 150 to 200 TCR beta chains were listed by the study as associated with cytomegalovirus. A further reported finding was that TCR beta sequences accurately predicted the HLA-A and HLA-B alleles for most subjects in the first cohort. In vitro tests confirmed that three of the cytomegalovirus-associated TCR beta chains recognize cytomegalovirus antigens. Across donors, most TCR sequences were observed very rarely, whereas some public TCRs were present in many individuals. The sequencing pipeline was judged likely to have produced a cluster of highly shared sequence variants as a technical artifact. At a false discovery rate of 0.05, a later analysis linked some 18,000 TCR beta sequences to specific HLA alleles. The cohort was sequenced for TCR beta chains only, and without alpha or paired-chain data the features that could be detected were limited. Most CMV-associated TCR beta chains appeared to be HLA-restricted in a later analysis, and the HLA associations seemed to be driven largely by CMV exposure. Because the 87-base-pair reads could not distinguish some IMGT-functional V segments, including TRBV6-2 and TRBV6-3, those segments were excluded. It was suggested by the authors that the approach could potentially be generalized to other disease states and immunological phenotypes. Immune exposure information for the cohort was limited to CMV serostatus. Correlated functional status among segregating V segments might reflect linkage disequilibrium, but an unknown experimental factor could not be ruled out. In a later genetic analysis, a missense DCLRE1C variant was associated with V-gene and J-gene trimming of TCR beta chains, and the association was replicated in an independent cohort. According to a later analysis, parvovirus B19, influenza, CMV and Epstein-Barr virus appeared linked to several top co-occurrence clusters. A later analysis found that HLA-associated TCR beta chains were more clonally expanded and had lower generation probabilities than equally common non-associated chains. Seventeen rarely observed V segments, including chromosome 9 orphons, were excluded from the earlier analysis of some 590 of the donors because counts were too low. Strong co-occurrence of HLA alleles, especially DR and DQ, made assigning TCR associations to individual alleles difficult. According to a later genetic analysis, donors in an Asian-associated ancestry cluster had fewer N-insertions in productive TCRs than the approximately 650-donor mean. The classifier was reported to diagnose cytomegalovirus status with high specificity and sensitivity in both the original and validation cohorts. Roughly uniform sequencing depth across donors was assumed in presence/absence analyses, although this assumption may not hold.

In its sample, this clone was seen once. Its antigen is not yet known. The sample holds no much larger clone one base away, and base qualities are not on file. Based on the germline V gene, the CDR1 and CDR2 sequences are KGHSH and LQKENI. Germline trimming: 3 bases from V, 6 bases from J; junction bases outside gene matches: 9. CDR3 length: 16 amino acids, cysteine to phenylalanine. Only the CDR3 part of the read is kept: 48 bases, read in frame from the first base. The cohort consisted of 600 to 700 healthy bone marrow donors. Cohort members were all nominally healthy when sampled, although unrecorded immune exposures were likely present. The donor was CMV seropositive and belonged to the group of a few hundred seropositive cohort members. Every donor gave a peripheral blood sample, and the peripheral blood mononuclear cells from that sample were used for TCR beta sequencing. Genomic DNA extraction from the blood cell samples was performed with the Qiagen DNeasy Blood Extraction Kit.

Library method: the immunoSEQ multiplex PCR assay. The multiplex PCR relied on a mix of 60 forward primers for TCR Vbeta segments and 13 reverse primers for TCR Jbeta segments. Amplification of the CDR3 region of rearranged TCR beta genes was performed with a multiplex PCR assay on genomic DNA. The Illumina HiSeq System was used to sequence the amplified TCR beta libraries as 87-base-pair reads. The paper's processing steps were these. A later analysis counted about 80 million unique TCR beta chains across the 550 to 800 repertoires, and about 10 million of these chains were shared by at least two donors. A nearest-neighbor algorithm error-corrected the raw reads and collapsed the reads into unique sequences, merging closely related sequences to remove PCR and sequencing errors. Alignment of CDR3 sequences to IMGT reference sequences was used to assign V, D and J gene segments. Each retained sequence needed at least a six-nucleotide match to both a V gene segment and a J gene segment. A rearrangement was called productive if the CDR3 had no stop codons and remained in frame with V and J, and every other rearrangement was called non-productive. Following IMGT convention, CDR3 was defined as the stretch from the second conserved V-encoded cysteine up to the conserved J-encoded phenylalanine. Sequences without an unambiguous match to a single V gene segment were excluded from the earlier analysis of 450 to 750 of the donors. In an earlier analysis of about 590 of the donors, a V segment was called functional when productive rearrangements were above 56.7%, and segregating when the standard deviation between donors exceeded 5%. To diagnose cytomegalovirus status from the catalog of TCR beta chain sequences, a statistical classification framework was built. In a later analysis, V and J genes were assigned by comparing TCR nucleotide sequences against IMGT/GENE-DB human TR gene sequences. A later analysis assigned CDR3 sequences and most-parsimonious VDJ recombination scenarios with the TCRdist pipeline. In a later analysis, each TCR beta chain was defined by its CDR3 amino acid sequence together with its V-gene family, and reads lacking a unique V-gene family were excluded. To address suspected cross-contamination and a sequencing artifact, a later analysis removed approximately 600 highly shared, low-generation-probability nucleotide sequences. In a later analysis, a clonal expansion index for each public chain was calculated from normalized within-repertoire ranks of inferred template counts. Generation probabilities in a later analysis came from a VDJ recombination model fitted to out-of-frame rearrangements, and those results were checked against IGoR. In a later analysis, hypergeometric tests were used to score TCR-TCR, TCR-HLA and TCR-CMV co-occurrence, with a repertoire-size bias correction applied to TCR pairs. False discovery rates were estimated in a later analysis by permuting HLA or CMV assignments 20 times. A later analysis grouped co-occurring TCRs with DBSCAN, adding TCRdist sequence similarity when clustering within HLA-allele-positive subsets. Repertoires with fewer than 30,000 or more than 120,000 public chains, plus five repertoires with anomalous nucleotide sharing, were excluded from co-occurrence clustering. Entries here come from immuneACCESS through TCRdb and include only in-frame sequences with V and J called. Some clones fail to appear in such tables; in the studies checked, an unresolved V gene covers under half of the shortfall, and the cause of the remainder is unknown. V, J and clone size are those of that table, while D and trimming were read from the DNA. The sample table records about 69,000 clones; roughly four fifths of these occur just once. The top ten constitute 22% of the sample.

The sequenced sample consisted of PBMCs. This sequence was found in a woman in her thirties in good health and CMV-seropositive. This sequence uses TRBV18 and TRBJ2-1; TRBD1 matches 9 bases in the middle. The nucleotides are TGTGCCAGCTCACCGAGCCCCGGGACAGGGATCAATGAGCAGTTCTTC. This is translated as CASSPSPGTGINEQFF.